This T cell receptor (beta chain) was recovered during a study of OX40 agonist ivuxolimab in advanced cancers. Broadly, across the study: The costimulatory receptor OX40 (CD134) was targeted by ivuxolimab, a fully human IgG2 agonistic monoclonal antibody. Intravenous ivuxolimab was administered to patients every 2 weeks at six dose levels: 0.01, 0.1, 0.3, 1.5, 3 and 10 mg/kg. Of the approximately 50 dose-escalation patients, hepatocellular carcinoma was present in some 19, melanoma in around 15, renal cell carcinoma in 9 and head and neck cancer in 9. In the dose-escalation cohort, around four fifths of patients were male, and the mean age was about 55 years, with a range of 23 to 79. Prior anti-PD-1, anti-PD-L1 or anti-CTLA-4 therapy was permitted, and checkpoint inhibitors had been received by around 39% of dose-escalation patients. Partial responses occurred in three dose-escalation patients: two with cutaneous melanoma and one with hepatocellular carcinoma. The purpose of peripheral TCRbeta sequencing was to test whether ivuxolimab changed TCR sequence diversity and led to clonal T-cell expansion. The paper covers the monotherapy dose-escalation part of the phase I ivuxolimab trial, which included N of about 56 patients. Overall study outcomes, separate from this receptor: At doses of 0.1 to 3.0 mg/kg, clonal expansion of both CD4+ and CD8+ T cells in blood was seen between baseline and week 6. Antigen specificity was not determined for the clonally expanded peripheral T cells. Low levels of normalized T-cell clonal expansion were also seen in some nonresponding patients. In the 0.1-3.0 mg/kg groups, partial responders had among the lowest normalized peripheral clonal expansion, particularly in CD8+ T cells. After ivuxolimab, more expanded clones were found on average in CD8+ T cells than in CD4+ T cells.

To sequence the TCRbeta CDR3 region, genomic DNA was isolated from the sorted cells. The immunoSEQ Assay was used to sequence the TCRbeta CDR3 regions. The clones in this table, taken by TCRdb from immuneACCESS, are in-frame only. Not every clone is retained; where verified, under half of the shortfall comes from an unresolved V gene, and the cause of the rest is unknown. This sample comprises 50,000 to 75,000 clones, around nine tenths of them detected only once. The top ten hold about 0.37% of the sample. The CDR3 covers 14 residues, taking in both the cysteine and the phenylalanine. Here the CDR3 DNA is all that survives: 42 bases in frame from base 1. V is cut by 4 bases and J by 6 bases, and the space between the germline ends is 12 bases. For CDR1 and CDR2, the germline V gene lists SGHAT and FQNNGV. Note on this clone: It lacks a known antigen. Base qualities are not recorded, but no much larger clone differs from it by a single base.

The trial excluded patients who had a history of autoimmune disease or who were on systemic immunosuppression. In every dose cohort, peripheral blood was drawn for TCR sequencing at baseline, cycle 4 day 1, and cycle 7 day 1. Samples came from an open-label, multicenter, first-in-human phase I dose-escalation trial of ivuxolimab. Adults with locally advanced or metastatic head and neck squamous cell, hepatocellular, melanoma or renal cell carcinoma were enrolled in the trial. Before TCR sequencing, CD4+ and CD8+ T cells were separately sorted from peripheral blood. The TCR comes from an adult with an advanced solid tumor such as melanoma, head and neck, liver or kidney cancer. The sequenced sample was CD4+ or CD8+ T cells sorted from blood, obtained in a trial of the OX40 agonist ivuxolimab. The rearrangement joined TRBV11-2 to TRBJ2-2, with TRBD1 perhaps the D gene, on 6 matching bases. This receptor has the CDR3 CASSSRTESGELFF. The base sequence is TGTGCCAGCAGCTCCCGGACAGAATCCGGGGAGCTGTTTTTT.